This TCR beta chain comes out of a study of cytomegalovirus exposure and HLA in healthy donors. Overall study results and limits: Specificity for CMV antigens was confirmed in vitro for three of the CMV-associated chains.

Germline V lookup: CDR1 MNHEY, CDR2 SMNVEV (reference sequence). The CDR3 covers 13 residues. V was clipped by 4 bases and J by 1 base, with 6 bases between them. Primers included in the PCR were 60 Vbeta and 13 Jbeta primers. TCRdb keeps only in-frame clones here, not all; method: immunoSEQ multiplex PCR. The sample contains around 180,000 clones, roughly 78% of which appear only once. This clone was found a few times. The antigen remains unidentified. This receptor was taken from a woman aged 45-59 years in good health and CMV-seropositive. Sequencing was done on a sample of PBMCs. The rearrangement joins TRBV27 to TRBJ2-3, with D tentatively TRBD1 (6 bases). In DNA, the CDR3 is TGTGCCAGCAGTTACAGGGGCACAGATACGCAGTATTTT. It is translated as CASSYRGTDTQYF.